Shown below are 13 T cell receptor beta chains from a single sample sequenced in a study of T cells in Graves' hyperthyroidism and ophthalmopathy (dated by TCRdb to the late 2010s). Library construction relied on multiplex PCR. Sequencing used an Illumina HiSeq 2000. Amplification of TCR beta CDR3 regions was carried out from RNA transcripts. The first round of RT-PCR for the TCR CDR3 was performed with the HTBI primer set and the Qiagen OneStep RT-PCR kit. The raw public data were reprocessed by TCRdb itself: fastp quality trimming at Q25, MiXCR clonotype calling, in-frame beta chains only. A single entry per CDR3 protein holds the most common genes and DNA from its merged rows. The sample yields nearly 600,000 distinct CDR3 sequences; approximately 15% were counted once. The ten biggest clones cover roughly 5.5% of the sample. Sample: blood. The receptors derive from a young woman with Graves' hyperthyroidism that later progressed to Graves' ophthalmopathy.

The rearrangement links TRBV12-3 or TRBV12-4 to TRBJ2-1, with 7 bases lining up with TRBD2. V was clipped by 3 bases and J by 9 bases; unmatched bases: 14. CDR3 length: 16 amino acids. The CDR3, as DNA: TGTGCCAGCAGTTTCGATCCATGGACTAGAGGGGCTGAGCAGTTCTTC. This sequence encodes CASSFDPWTRGAEQFF.

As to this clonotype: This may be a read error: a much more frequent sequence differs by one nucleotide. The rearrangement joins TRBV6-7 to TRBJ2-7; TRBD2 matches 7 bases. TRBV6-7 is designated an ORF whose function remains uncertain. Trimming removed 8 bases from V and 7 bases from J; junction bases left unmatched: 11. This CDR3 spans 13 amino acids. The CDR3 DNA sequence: TGTGCCAGCGGTTGCGGGAGTGGCTGTGAGCAGTACTTC. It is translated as CASGCGSGCEQYF.

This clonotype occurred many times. CDR3 in amino acids: CASTGTPREQYF. DNA for the CDR3: TGTGCCAGCACTGGGACTCCCCGCGAGCAGTACTTC. The chain uses TRBV6-1 and TRBJ2-7, with D perhaps matching TRBD2 (6 bases). CDR1 is MNHNS, CDR2 SASEGT, per germline. V lost 7 bases to trimming and J lost 6 bases, with 13 bases between them. CDR3 length equals 12 residues.

DNA of the CDR3: TGTGCCAGCAGCCAAGCTTGGGACAGGGGCTACAATGAGCAGTTCTTC. This encodes CASSQAWDRGYNEQFF. V is TRBV4-2 and J is TRBJ2-1; 10 nucleotides align to TRBD1. CDR1 is LGHNA and CDR2 is YNFKEQ in the germline V gene. The CDR3 length is 16 residues. V was pared by 1 base and J by 3 bases, with 3 bases of the junction left unmatched.

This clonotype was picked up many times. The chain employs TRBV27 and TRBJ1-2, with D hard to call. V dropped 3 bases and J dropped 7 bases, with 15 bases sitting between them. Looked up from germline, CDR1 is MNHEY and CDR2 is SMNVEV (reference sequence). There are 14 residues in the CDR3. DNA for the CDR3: TGTGCCAGCAGTTTCGACGAGATAGAGGTTGGCTACACCTTC. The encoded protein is CASSFDEIEVGYTF.

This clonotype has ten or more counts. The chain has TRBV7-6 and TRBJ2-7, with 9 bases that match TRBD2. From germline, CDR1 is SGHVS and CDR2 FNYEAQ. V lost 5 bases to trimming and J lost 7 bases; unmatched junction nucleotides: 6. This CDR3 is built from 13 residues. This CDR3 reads CASSDGLAMEQYF. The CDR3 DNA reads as TGTGCCAGCAGCGATGGACTAGCGATGGAGCAGTACTTC.

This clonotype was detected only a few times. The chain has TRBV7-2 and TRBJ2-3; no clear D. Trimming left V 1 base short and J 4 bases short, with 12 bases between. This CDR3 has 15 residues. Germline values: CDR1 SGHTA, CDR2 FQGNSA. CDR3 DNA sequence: TGTGCCAGCAGCTTAGAGGGCCGGTGGGCAGATACGCAGTATTTT. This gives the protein CASSLEGRWADTQYF. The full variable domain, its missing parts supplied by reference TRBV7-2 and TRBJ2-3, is GAGVSQSPSNKVTEKGKDVELRCDPISGHTALYWYRQSLGQGLEFLIYFQGNSAPDKSGLPSDRFSAERTGGSVSTLTIQRTQQEDSAVYLCASSLEGRWADTQYFGPGTRLTVL.

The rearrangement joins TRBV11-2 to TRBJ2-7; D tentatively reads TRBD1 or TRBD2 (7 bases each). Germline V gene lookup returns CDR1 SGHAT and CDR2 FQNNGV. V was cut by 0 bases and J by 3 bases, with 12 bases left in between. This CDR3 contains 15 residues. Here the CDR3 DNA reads TGTGCCAGCAGCTTAGACAGGGGGGGTTTCTACGAGCAGTACTTC. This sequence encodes CASSLDRGGFYEQYF.

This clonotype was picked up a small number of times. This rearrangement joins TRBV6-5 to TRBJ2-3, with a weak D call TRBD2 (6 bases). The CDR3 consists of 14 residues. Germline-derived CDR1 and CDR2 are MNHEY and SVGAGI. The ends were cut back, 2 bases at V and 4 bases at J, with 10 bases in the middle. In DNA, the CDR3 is TGTGCCAGCAGTTACGGGGGGTTCCCAGATACGCAGTATTTT. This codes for CASSYGGFPDTQYF.

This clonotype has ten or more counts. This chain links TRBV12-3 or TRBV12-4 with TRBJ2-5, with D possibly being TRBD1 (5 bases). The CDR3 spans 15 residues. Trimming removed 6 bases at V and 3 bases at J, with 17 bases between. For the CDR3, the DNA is TGTGCCAGCAGACACCACCTCCAAGGGGAAGAGACCCAGTACTTC. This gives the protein CASRHHLQGEETQYF.

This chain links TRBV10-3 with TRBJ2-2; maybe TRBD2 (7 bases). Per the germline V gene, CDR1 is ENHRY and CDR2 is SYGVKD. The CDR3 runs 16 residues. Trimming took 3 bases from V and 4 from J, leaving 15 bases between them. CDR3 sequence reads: CAISDEGGESTGELFF. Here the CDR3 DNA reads TGTGCCATCAGTGATGAGGGGGGGGAGAGCACCGGGGAGCTGTTTTTT.

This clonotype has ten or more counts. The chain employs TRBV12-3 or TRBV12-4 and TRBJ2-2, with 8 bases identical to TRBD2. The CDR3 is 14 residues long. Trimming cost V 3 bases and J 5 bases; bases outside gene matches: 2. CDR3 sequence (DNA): TGTGCCAGCAGTTTCTCTAGCGGGACCGGGGAGCTGTTTTTT. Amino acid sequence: CASSFSSGTGELFF.

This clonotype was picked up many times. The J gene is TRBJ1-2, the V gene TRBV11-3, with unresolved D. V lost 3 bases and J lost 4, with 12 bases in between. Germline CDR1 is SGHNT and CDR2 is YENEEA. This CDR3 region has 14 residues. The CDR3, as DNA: TGTGCCAGCAGCTTGGTCCGAGAGGGCTATGGCTACACCTTC. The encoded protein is CASSLVREGYGYTF.